This T cell receptor beta chain was sequenced for a study of PD-1 blockade in classical Hodgkin lymphoma. This table comes from immunoSEQ multiplex PCR, and its TCRdb copy is limited to in-frame clones, with some not included. Here the sample spans tens of thousands of clones, 70% to 90% being singletons. Comment on this clone: Its antigen is as yet unknown.

Time point noted: cycle 4 day 1 (C4D1), after 6 weeks of nivolumab. With no exception, relapse followed autologous stem cell transplantation in all patients, and brentuximab vedotin exposure varied. Trimming cost V 3 bases and J 8 bases, with 13 bases left between them. The CDR3 totals 14 residues. CDR1 and CDR2 from the germline V gene are SGHTA and FQGNSA. Findings and caveats of the study: Baseline diversity in complete responders resembled that of newly diagnosed patients. CD4+ TCR diversity rose significantly by C4D1, and CD8+ TCR diversity did not. Prior therapy or disease activity may underlie the repertoire differences, whose causes remain undefined. When nivolumab was started under 1 year after ASCT, patients were excluded.

This sequence joins TRBV7-2 and TRBJ1-4, with unresolved D. This TCR was recovered from a human donor with classical Hodgkin lymphoma. The sample here was peripheral blood mononuclear cells (PBMCs), taken before the fourth cycle of nivolumab. The CDR3 sequence: CASSFSGLGEKLFF. The CDR3 DNA reads as TGTGCCAGCAGCTTCTCGGGTTTGGGGGAAAAACTGTTTTTT. Full variable domain (outside the CDR3, taken from reference TRBV7-2 and TRBJ1-4): GAGVSQSPSNKVTEKGKDVELRCDPISGHTALYWYRQSLGQGLEFLIYFQGNSAPDKSGLPSDRFSAERTGGSVSTLTIQRTQQEDSAVYLCASSFSGLGEKLFFGSGTQLSVL.